This note documents a single T cell receptor beta chain sequence. The clone's antigen remains unknown. One end of the junction varies from germline; a read error may be responsible. This sample also contains other DNA sequences that code for the same CDR3. These data belong to a study of glioma-infiltrating T cells after dendritic cell vaccination listed by TCRdb under 2016. As for the study more broadly: The cohort comprised approximately 15 glioblastoma patients from Phase I and II dendritic cell vaccination trials, 9 newly diagnosed and 6 with recurrent disease. To make the vaccine, monocyte-derived dendritic cells were cultured for under eight days with IL-4 and GM-CSF and then pulsed overnight with autologous tumor lysate. Patients received autologous tumor lysate-pulsed dendritic cell vaccination between the early 2000s and the early 2010s. Deep sequencing of TCR beta CDR3 regions was used to quantify tumor-infiltrating lymphocyte content and compare tumor and blood repertoires in dendritic cell-vaccinated glioblastoma patients. Patients received three intradermal dendritic cell vaccine injections at biweekly intervals in the arm below the axilla. Survival after dendritic cell vaccination was correlated with TCR sequencing metrics, such as TIL content and the overlap between tumor and blood repertoires. What the authors observed across the whole study: After dendritic cell vaccination, a higher estimated pretreatment TIL content predicted longer time to progression and longer overall survival. TCR clonality showed no direct relationship with survival, which suggests that a diverse polyclonal response may be important. The three-group TCR overlap response model was described as speculative and requiring prospective validation. The cohort was small and heterogeneous, with few patients having full blood and tumor sets and even fewer initial-recurrent tumor pairs.

The label giving this sample's time point can be read as: after dendritic cell vaccination, including at tumor progression/relapse. Patients were selected on the basis of adequate residual fresh-frozen tumor tissue and more than two years of available survival data. Although molecular status otherwise differed among the glioblastoma patients, no patient had an isocitrate dehydrogenase mutation. PBMC collection took place before vaccination, two weeks after the third vaccination, and at tumor progression if progression occurred. Genomic DNA was extracted with the Qiagen DNeasy Blood extraction Kit. Using the immunoSEQ assay, TCRB CDR3 regions were amplified from 1.5 to 2 micrograms of genomic DNA, or from all available DNA when less than that was on hand. The multiplex PCR employed 60 forward primers targeting TCR V beta segments and 13 reverse primers targeting J beta segments. Synthetic control templates were spiked into each sample at limiting dilution to estimate reads per starting template. Sequencing produced 87 bp reads on the Illumina HiSeq System. On the study's bioinformatics: PCR and sequencing errors were removed by a nearest neighbor algorithm that merged closely related sequences. TCR overlap was defined as the percentage of unique tumor TCR beta sequences that were also present in the same patient's peripheral blood. TCRdb took over this immuneACCESS table, retaining in-frame rearrangements with V and J assigned. Such tables are incomplete; in checked studies, under half of the missing clones stem from an unresolved V gene, and the remainder is unexplained. V, J and clone size reflect that table, while D and trimming were determined from the DNA. Present in this sample are 110,000 or so clones, about 90% of which were seen just once. Clones ranked in the top ten supply approximately 2.7% of the sample.

Sequenced here: blood, sampled after dendritic cell vaccination. This sequence originates from a human donor with glioblastoma.

The DNA reads TGTGCCAGTAGTATGACAGGGTATACGTATAATTCCCCCCTCCACTTT. It codes for CASSMTGYTYNSPLHF. The chain uses TRBV19 and TRBJ1-6; the junction holds 7 bases that match TRBD1. Including cysteine and phenylalanine, the CDR3 has 16 amino acids. Only the CDR3 DNA stays, 48 bases, in frame from base 1. The germline V gene (reference sequence) supplies CDR1 LNHDA and CDR2 SQIVND.